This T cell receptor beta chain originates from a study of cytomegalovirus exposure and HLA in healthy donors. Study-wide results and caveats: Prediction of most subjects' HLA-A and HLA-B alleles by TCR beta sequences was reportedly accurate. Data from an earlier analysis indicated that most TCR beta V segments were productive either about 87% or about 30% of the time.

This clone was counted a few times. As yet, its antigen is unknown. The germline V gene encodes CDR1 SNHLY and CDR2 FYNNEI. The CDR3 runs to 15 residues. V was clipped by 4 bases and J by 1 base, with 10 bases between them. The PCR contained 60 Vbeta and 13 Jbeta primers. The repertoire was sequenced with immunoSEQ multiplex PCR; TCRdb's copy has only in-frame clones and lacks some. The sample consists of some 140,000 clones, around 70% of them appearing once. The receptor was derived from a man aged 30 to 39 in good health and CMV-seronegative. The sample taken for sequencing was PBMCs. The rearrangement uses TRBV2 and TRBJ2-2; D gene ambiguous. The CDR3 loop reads CASSGRGRNTGELFF. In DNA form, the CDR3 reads TGTGCCAGCAGTGGTCGAGGCCGGAACACCGGGGAGCTGTTTTTT.